This T cell receptor beta chain was obtained from a study of T cell repertoires in cytomegalovirus infection. V shed 5 bases and J shed 4 bases, with 6 bases lying between them. This CDR3 spans 12 amino acids. Per the germline V gene, CDR1 is DFQATT and CDR2 is SNEGSKA (reference sequence). Via MiXCR, TCRdb re-called the reads, giving one row per CDR3 protein. The table lists 900,000 to 950,000 distinct CDR3 sequences, around 29% of them singletons. Remarks on this clonotype: Its matching antigen is unknown.

This rearrangement joins TRBV20-1 to TRBJ1-6; D is unclear. This TCR came from a human donor in good health (CMV status not recorded). Some clones in this sample may be carry-over from other donors' samples. This sample comprised cultured CD8+ T cells from PBMCs, obtained from culture after CMV antigen stimulation. In nucleotides, the CDR3 is TGCAGTGCTGGACGGTATAATTCACCCCTCCACTTT. Translating it yields CSAGRYNSPLHF.